This T cell receptor beta chain was sequenced for a study of identical twins listed by TCRdb under 2016. Some background on the complete study: TCR alpha and beta repertoires from monozygotic twins, unrelated adults of various ages and cord blood were deep-sequenced to test whether fetal clonotypes persist. Replicate twin experiments were performed at different times using different library preparation protocols to rule out contamination. The investigation overall reported the following: Recombination models systematically underestimated out-of-frame TCR alpha sharing in monozygotic twins but agreed with sharing between unrelated individuals. Because the same donors could not be followed over many years, the conclusions relied on cross-sectional statistical analysis. In beta out-of-frame sequences, excess twin sharing was weaker, because having fewer shared sequences lowered the signal-to-noise ratio. Compared with coincidental sharing between unrelated individuals, an excess of low generation-probability sequences was observed among out-of-frame TCR alpha sequences shared between twins. Abundant cord blood beta clonotypes had fewer insertions, young adult naive repertoires showed a similar but weaker trend, and memory repertoires showed no such trend. Invariant T cells such as MAIT and iNKT could partly confound zero-insertion analyses, though diverse VJ usage argued against this for most clonotypes.

Remarks on this clonotype: This receptor's antigen is unknown. Base-call qualities are not available, and no considerably larger clone is one nucleotide away.

Library generation was performed with 5' RACE. Sequencer: Illumina HiSeq 2000. A universal primer binding site was introduced by template switching, and a unique molecular identifier was present in the final cDNA, enabling accurate counting of TCR cDNA molecules. First-strand cDNA for TCR alpha and beta chains was synthesized from specific primers in the conserved constant-segment region. To control for contamination, every cDNA library carried two barcodes: a SMART-Mk sample barcode plus Illumina barcodes. Two successive PCR steps introduced TruSeq adapter sequences along with Illumina sample barcodes. The TCR alpha and beta cDNA libraries were sequenced on the Illumina HiSeq platform using custom primers. The published analysis was carried out like this. Unique molecular identifiers were extracted from raw reads with MiGEC, and CDR3 positions were determined with MiXCR. For each individual, recombination models were inferred using an EM algorithm with the repgenHMM and IGoR tools. Shared clonotypes were analyzed with the tcR package in R, and sharing was normalized by the product of cloneset sizes. Out-of-frame nonproductive sequences were analyzed to study raw recombination free of thymic and clonal selection effects. The public sequencing data were trimmed at Q25 with fastp and processed into clonotypes with MiXCR by TCRdb, which kept only in-frame beta chains. Merged by CDR3 protein, the rows form single entries marked with the most common genes and DNA. The V and J calls, along with clone size, are taken from TCRdb and not from the paper's own processing. Present in this sample are around 510,000 distinct CDR3 sequences, over 11% of which were seen just once. Approximately 0.9% of the sample is in the top ten clones.

CDR3 length: 14 amino acids, cysteine to phenylalanine. Solely the CDR3 DNA is kept, with 42 bases framed from the first base. The germline V end is reduced by 5 bases and the J end by 4 bases; junction bases left unmatched: 7. CDR1 and CDR2 are drawn from the germline V gene: MNHEY, SVGEGT. Every donor in the study was a healthy Caucasian. The twin cohort consisted of three pairs of female monozygotic twins, all aged about 18 to 29 years. Positive isolation kits from Invitrogen were used to isolate the CD4+ and CD8+ T cell populations. These data are also associated with another study on yellow fever vaccine responses in identical twins. The second source states: The authors reported that the T cell response to vaccination in identical twins appeared partly convergent and partly personalized. The study precisely tracked vaccine-responding T cell clones in identical twins.

This clonotype originated in a woman aged 18-29 years in good health. The rearranged segments are TRBV6-2 or TRBV6-3 and TRBJ2-7, with 8 bases matching TRBD2. The sample comprised CD4+ T cells sorted from blood. This receptor carries the CDR3 CASSAAGGLYEQYF. The DNA reads as follows: TGTGCCAGCAGTGCGGCGGGAGGCCTATACGAGCAGTACTTC.